This T cell receptor beta chain originates from a study of a mutant IDH1 vaccine in newly diagnosed glioma. Study-wide background: Vaccine dosing followed radiotherapy by 4-6 weeks, or accompanied temozolomide cycles.

The sample holds one count of this clone. What it recognizes is unknown. Time point described: week 23, last vaccination. Mutant IDH1 20-mer peptide, at 300 ug, made up each vaccine dose, with topical imiquimod. Some clones are missing from TCRdb's copy, which holds only in-frame ones; the method was immunoSEQ multiplex PCR. This sample yields more than 35,000 clones, of which roughly 79% are seen a single time; approximately 5.1% belongs to the top ten. The germline CDR1 and CDR2 sequences are MNHNY and SVGAGI (reference sequence). The CDR3 runs 13 residues. With V trimmed by 5 bases and J by 2 bases, 2 bases remained unmatched.

The chain links TRBV6-6 to TRBJ1-2; 7 nucleotides line up with TRBD1. This TCR was recovered from a man aged 35 to 55 with glioma. The specimen was PBMCs, collected from a glioma patient whose treatment included an IDH1 peptide vaccine. The CDR3 nucleotides are TGTGCCAGCAGTGAGACAGGGAACTATGGCTACACCTTC. It specifies CASSETGNYGYTF.